The 9 T cell receptor beta chains given below trace back to one sample, sequenced in a study of cytomegalovirus exposure and HLA in healthy donors. The study ran its PCR with 60 Vbeta and 13 Jbeta primers. TCRdb's table, derived via immunoSEQ multiplex PCR, lists solely in-frame clones and lacks some. The repertoire holds more than 250,000 clones, approximately 90% seen once, with approximately 2.2% in the top ten. Sequencing was performed on PBMCs. The receptors stem from a woman aged 18-29 years in good health and CMV-seronegative.

The chain couples TRBV10-3 to TRBJ2-1, with 10 bases aligning to TRBD2. Germline V lookup: CDR1 ENHRY, CDR2 SYGVKD. After removal of 9 bases from V and 8 bases from J, the junction contained 16 bases not matched to a gene. The CDR3 consists of 16 residues. The chain's CDR3 is CAISFSGGAFVDEQFF. The DNA for the CDR3 is TGTGCCATAAGTTTCAGCGGGGGGGCCTTCGTCGATGAGCAGTTCTTC.

The rearrangement uses TRBV11-2 and TRBJ2-7, with 7 nucleotides matching TRBD1. The CDR3 spans 15 residues. The germline V gene encodes CDR1 SGHAT and CDR2 FQNNGV. V lost 5 bases to trimming and J lost 2 bases; unmatched junction nucleotides: 9. CDR3 sequence (DNA): TGTGCCAGCAGCCCTCCCGTGACAGGGACCTACGAGCAGTACTTC. It yields the protein CASSPPVTGTYEQYF.

This rearrangement joins TRBV7-2 to TRBJ2-7; D remains ambiguous. The CDR3 has 12 residues. The V gene lost 5 bases and the J gene lost 3 bases, with 8 bases spanning the gap. CDR1 is SGHTA and CDR2 is FQGNSA in the germline V gene. The CDR3 DNA reads TGTGCCAGCAGCCCCGACATCTACGAGCAGTACTTC. As protein: CASSPDIYEQYF. The full variable domain, with the rest looked up from reference TRBV7-2 and TRBJ2-7, is GAGVSQSPSNKVTEKGKDVELRCDPISGHTALYWYRQSLGQGLEFLIYFQGNSAPDKSGLPSDRFSAERTGGSVSTLTIQRTQQEDSAVYLCASSPDIYEQYFGPGTRLTVT.

This chain connects TRBV6-1 to TRBJ2-7; 11 bases fit TRBD1. V was pared by 3 bases and J by 0 bases, with 10 bases of the junction left unmatched. Germline values: CDR1 MNHNS, CDR2 SASEGT. The CDR3 is made up of 18 amino acids. CDR3 DNA sequence: TGTGCCAGCAGTGATAGGAGGACAGGGGGCCCTAACTCCTACGAGCAGTACTTC. This codes for CASSDRRTGGPNSYEQYF.

The V call is TRBV5-1, the J call TRBJ1-1, with D perhaps matching TRBD1 (6 bases). From germline, CDR1 is SGHRS and CDR2 YFSETQ. V lost 1 base and J lost 7, with 11 bases in between. The CDR3 is made up of 13 amino acids. CDR3 protein: CASSLRWGHEAFF. The CDR3 bases are TGCGCCAGCAGCTTGAGGTGGGGGCATGAAGCTTTCTTT. Full variable domain (outside the CDR3, taken from reference TRBV5-1 and TRBJ1-1): KAGVTQTPRYLIKTRGQQVTLSCSPISGHRSVSWYQQTPGQGLQFLFEYFSETQRNKGNFPGRFSGRQFSNSRSEMNVSTLELGDSALYLCASSLRWGHEAFFGQGTRLTVV.

In regard to this clone: At one end, the junction sequence differs from germline, possibly due to a read error. V usage is TRBV5-6 and J usage is TRBJ2-3; perhaps TRBD2 as D (6 bases). The V gene's germline CDR1 is SGHDT and CDR2 YYEEEE. The CDR3 extends over 17 amino acids. In nucleotides, the CDR3 is TGTGCCAGCAGCTTGGCTGGCGGGACTGAGAGCACAGATGCGCAGTATTTT. Its protein product is CASSLAGGTESTDAQYF.

The chain has TRBV6-6 and TRBJ2-5; 9 bases map to TRBD2. V dropped 6 bases and J dropped 3; count of bases not matched to a gene: 5. The CDR3 is 14 residues long. CDR1 is MNHNY, CDR2 SVGAGI, per germline (reference sequence). DNA of the CDR3: TGTGCCAGCAGACTGGGACTAGCTAAAGAGACCCAGTACTTC. As protein: CASRLGLAKETQYF.

The J gene is TRBJ1-2, the V gene TRBV10-3; TRBD1 aligns across 7 bases. The V and J ends lost 0 bases and 3 bases, in that order; junction bases with no gene match: 7. Germline loops: CDR1 ENHRY, CDR2 SYGVKD. This CDR3 has 16 residues. CDR3 in amino acids: CAISESLGGSDYGYTF. In DNA, the CDR3 is TGTGCCATCAGTGAGTCTCTAGGGGGCTCGGACTATGGCTACACCTTC.

This chain joins TRBV7-6 and TRBJ1-3; the D is unclear. Germline assignment: CDR1 SGHVS and CDR2 FNYEAQ. This CDR3 comprises 15 residues. V dropped 1 base and J dropped 4 bases, with 11 bases sitting between them. CDR3 coding DNA: TGTGCCAGCAGCTTAGGTCCAGGTCTAGGAAACACCATATATTTT. Its protein is CASSLGPGLGNTIYF.